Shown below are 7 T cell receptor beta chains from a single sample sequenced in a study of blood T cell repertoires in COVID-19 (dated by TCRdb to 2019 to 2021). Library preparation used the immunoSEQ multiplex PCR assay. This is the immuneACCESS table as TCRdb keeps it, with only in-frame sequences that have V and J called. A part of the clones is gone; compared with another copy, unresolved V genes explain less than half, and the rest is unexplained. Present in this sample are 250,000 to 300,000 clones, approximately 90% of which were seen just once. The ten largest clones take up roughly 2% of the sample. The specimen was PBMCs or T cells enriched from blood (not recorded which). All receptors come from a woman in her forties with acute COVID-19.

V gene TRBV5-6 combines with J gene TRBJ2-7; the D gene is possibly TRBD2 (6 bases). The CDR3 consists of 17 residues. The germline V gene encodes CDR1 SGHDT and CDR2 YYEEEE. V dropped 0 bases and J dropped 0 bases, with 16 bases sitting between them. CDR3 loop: CASSLGRGASFSYEQYF. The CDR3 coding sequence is TGTGCCAGCAGCTTGGGTCGCGGGGCCTCTTTCTCCTACGAGCAGTACTTC.

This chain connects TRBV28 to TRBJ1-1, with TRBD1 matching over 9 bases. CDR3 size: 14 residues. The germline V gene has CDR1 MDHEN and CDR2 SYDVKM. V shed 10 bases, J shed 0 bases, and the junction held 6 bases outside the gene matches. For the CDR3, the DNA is TGTGCCACAACAGGGGGCATCATGAACACTGAAGCTTTCTTT. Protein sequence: CATTGGIMNTEAFF.

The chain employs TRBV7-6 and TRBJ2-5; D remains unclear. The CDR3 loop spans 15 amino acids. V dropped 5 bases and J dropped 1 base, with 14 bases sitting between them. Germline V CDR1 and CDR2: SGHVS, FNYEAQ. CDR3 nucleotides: TGTGCCAGCAGCGAGACCCTGGGCCTCCAAGAGACCCAGTACTTC. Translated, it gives CASSETLGLQETQYF.

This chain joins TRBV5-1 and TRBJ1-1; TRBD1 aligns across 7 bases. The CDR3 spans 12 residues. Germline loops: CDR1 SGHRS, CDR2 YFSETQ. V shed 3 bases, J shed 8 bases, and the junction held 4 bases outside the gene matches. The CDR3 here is CASSSRDREAFF. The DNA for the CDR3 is TGCGCCAGCAGCTCTCGGGACAGAGAAGCTTTCTTT.

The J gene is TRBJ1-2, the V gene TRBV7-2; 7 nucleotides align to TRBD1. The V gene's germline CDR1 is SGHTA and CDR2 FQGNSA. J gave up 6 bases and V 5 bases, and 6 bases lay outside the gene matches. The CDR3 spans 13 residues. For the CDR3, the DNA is TGTGCCAGCAGCACCAGGGGGGCCAATGGCTACACCTTC. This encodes CASSTRGANGYTF. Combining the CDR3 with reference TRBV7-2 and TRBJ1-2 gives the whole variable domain GAGVSQSPSNKVTEKGKDVELRCDPISGHTALYWYRQSLGQGLEFLIYFQGNSAPDKSGLPSDRFSAERTGGSVSTLTIQRTQQEDSAVYLCASSTRGANGYTFGSGTRLTVV.

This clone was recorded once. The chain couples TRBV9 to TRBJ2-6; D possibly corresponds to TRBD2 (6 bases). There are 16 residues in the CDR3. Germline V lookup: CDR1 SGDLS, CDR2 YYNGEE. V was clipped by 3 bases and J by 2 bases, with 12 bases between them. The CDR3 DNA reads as TGTGCCAGCAGCGCTCGCGGGGATCCTGGGGCCAACGTCCTGACTTTC. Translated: CASSARGDPGANVLTF.

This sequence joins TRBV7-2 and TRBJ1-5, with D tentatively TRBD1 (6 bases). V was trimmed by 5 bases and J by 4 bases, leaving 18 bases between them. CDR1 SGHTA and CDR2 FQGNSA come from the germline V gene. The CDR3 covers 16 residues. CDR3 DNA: TGTGCCAGCAGCCCTTCGACAGGAATATTAAATCAGCCCCAGCATTTT. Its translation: CASSPSTGILNQPQHF.